This TCR beta chain was retrieved from a study of regulatory T cells in long-lasting Graves disease. Regarding the study as a whole: Having few samples may have compromised the accuracy.

Time point here: persistent/refractory GD, antithyroid drugs over 5 years with positive TRAb. PBMC-derived RNA was used for the TCR library. This clonotype was detected a few times. Its antigen is unknown. HTBI primers from iRepertoire and Arm-PCR of CDR3 regions yielded the TCR beta libraries. In the original analysis: Identification of gene segments yielded approximately 62 TRBV and 14 TRBJ across samples. Using its own MiXCR run on the multiplex PCR reads, TCRdb lists one record per CDR3 protein. Clone size and V and J calls follow TCRdb, not the original study. This repertoire shows about 470,000 distinct CDR3 sequences, around 20% found once; its top ten account for 7% to 9.5%. This TCR came from a female donor with Graves disease. The sequences come from peripheral blood mononuclear cells (PBMCs), collected when the disease was refractory, from a patient treated with antithyroid drugs.

Here the CDR3 reads CASSFQVLTGNTIYF. CDR3 sequence (DNA): TGTGCCAGCAGCTTTCAGGTGTTAACTGGAAACACCATATATTTT. The J gene is TRBJ1-3, the V gene TRBV7-2; D call uncertain. Per the germline V gene, CDR1 is SGHTA and CDR2 is FQGNSA. The CDR3 spans 15 residues. V gave up 3 bases and J gave up 2 bases, with 11 bases separating them. Using reference TRBV7-2 and TRBJ1-3 for the parts outside the CDR3, the full variable domain is GAGVSQSPSNKVTEKGKDVELRCDPISGHTALYWYRQSLGQGLEFLIYFQGNSAPDKSGLPSDRFSAERTGGSVSTLTIQRTQQEDSAVYLCASSFQVLTGNTIYFGEGSWLTVV.